Listed here are 21 T cell receptor beta chains from one sample, sequenced in a study of shared clonotypes between healthy human individuals. Naive CD8 cells lacked CD45RO, underwent positive selection for CCR7 and left out terminally differentiated effector memory CD45RA+ cells. Here immunoSEQ multiplex PCR was the method, and the copy in TCRdb shows in-frame clones only, minus some. The table shows about 750,000 clones, with around 92% occurring only once. The source material was naive CD8+ T cells sorted from blood. All receptors derive from a man aged 25 to 40 in good health.

The rearrangement links TRBV29-1 to TRBJ2-1; 10 nucleotides line up with TRBD2. The CDR3 sequence is 16 residues long. V dropped 1 base and J dropped 4; count of bases not matched to a gene: 7. Germline CDR1 reads SQVTM; CDR2 reads ANQGSEA. In DNA, the CDR3 is TGCAGCGTTGAAGGTCTAGCGGGAGTTGGGTACAATGAGCAGTTCTTC. Translating it yields CSVEGLAGVGYNEQFF.

This clone has just a few counts. This chain connects TRBV7-8 to TRBJ2-2, with unresolved D. CDR1 and CDR2 (germline): SGHVS, FQNEAQ. CDR3 size: 15 residues. V shed 7 bases and J shed 2 bases, with 14 bases lying between them. CDR3 amino acids: CASIQDRINTGELFF. The CDR3 DNA reads TGTGCCAGCATCCAGGATAGGATTAACACCGGGGAGCTGTTTTTT.

Points on this clone: Other DNA sequences in the same sample also yield this CDR3. The chain employs TRBV5-6 and TRBJ2-7; D is unclear. Between the trimmed V and J ends, which lost 0 bases and 0 bases, there was a span of 7 bases. CDR3 size: 14 residues. Germline V gene data show CDR1 as SGHDT and CDR2 as YYEEEE. CDR3 amino acids: CASSLGLSSYEQYF. The CDR3 coding sequence is TGTGCCAGCAGCTTGGGACTGAGCTCCTACGAGCAGTACTTC.

The sample holds one count of this clone. CDR3 loop: CASRQGTSLFNEQFF. As DNA, the CDR3 is TGTGCCAGCAGGCAGGGGACTAGCCTTTTCAATGAGCAGTTCTTC. The chain uses TRBV6-5 and TRBJ2-1; 9 bases match TRBD2. The CDR3 covers 15 residues. Trimming cost V 6 bases and J 6 bases; bases outside gene matches: 9. In germline, CDR1 is MNHEY, CDR2 SVGAGI.

The sample holds one count of this clone. One end of the junction fails to match germline, which may point to a read error. This chain uses TRBV7-7 with TRBJ2-7; weak D call: TRBD2 (6 bases). The CDR3 spans 14 residues. The germline V gene has CDR1 SSHAT and CDR2 FNYEAQ (reference sequence). CDR3 amino acids: CASSLSGGLDEQYF. CDR3 nucleotides: TGTGCTAGCAGCTTGAGTGGAGGGTTGGACGAGCAGTACTTC. Drawing the rest from reference TRBV7-7 and TRBJ2-7, the complete variable domain is GAGVSQSPRYKVTKRGQDVTLRCDPISSHATLYWYQQALGQGPEFLTYFNYEAQPDKSGLPSDRFSAERPEGSISTLTIQRTEQRDSAMYRCASSLSGGLDEQYFGPGTRLTVT.

The CDR3 spells CASSAPTGELFF. Written as DNA, the CDR3 is TGTGCCAGCAGTGCCCCCACCGGGGAGCTGTTTTTT. The chain couples TRBV25-1 to TRBJ2-2; no reliable D call. Germline values: CDR1 MGHDK, CDR2 SYGVNS. The CDR3 loop spans 12 amino acids. Between the trimmed V and J ends, which lost 4 bases and 4 bases, there was a span of 4 bases.

The genes are TRBV4-1 and TRBJ2-3; 8 nucleotides match TRBD2. Germline CDR1 is MGHRA and CDR2 is YSYEKL. V lost 0 bases, J lost 0 bases, and 11 bases stayed unmatched. The CDR3 spans 19 residues. The CDR3 reads CASSQDSTGTRFSTDTQYF. CDR3 coding DNA: TGCGCCAGCAGCCAAGATTCCACCGGGACTAGGTTTAGCACAGATACGCAGTATTTT.

The chain links TRBV10-2 to TRBJ2-7, with a weak D call TRBD2 (5 bases). Trimming removed 7 bases at V and 3 bases at J, with 10 bases between. The CDR3 spans 12 residues. CDR1 and CDR2 (germline): WSHSY, SAAADI. The CDR3 region has the DNA TGCGCCAGCACCGTAGCGTTCTACGAGCAGTACTTC. This translates into CASTVAFYEQYF.

The gene calls are TRBV27 and TRBJ2-5; D perhaps matches TRBD1 (6 bases). V was pared by 10 bases and J by 2 bases, with 26 bases between. This CDR3 is 17 amino acids long. CDR1 and CDR2 from the germline V gene are MNHEY and SMNVEV (reference sequence). The chain's CDR3 is CAIFHGQTKGDQETQYF. The CDR3 region has the DNA TGTGCCATCTTCCACGGACAGACAAAAGGCGATCAAGAGACCCAGTACTTC.

CDR3 bases: TGTGCCAGCAGTTTAAACCTAGGGTATAATCAGCCCCAGCATTTT. Translated, it gives CASSLNLGYNQPQHF. V and J are TRBV27 and TRBJ1-5; no reliable D call. Germline lookup yields CDR1 MNHEY and CDR2 SMNVEV (reference sequence). V dropped 2 bases and J dropped 4 bases, with 12 bases sitting between them. There are 15 residues in the CDR3.

The chain has TRBV7-2 and TRBJ2-3, with D possibly matching TRBD1 (6 bases). The length of the CDR3 is 14 residues. Trimming removed 4 bases from V and 4 bases from J, with 12 bases in between. Germline V CDR1 and CDR2: SGHTA, FQGNSA. The CDR3 protein is CASSSGAGADTQYF. Here the CDR3 DNA reads TGTGCCAGCAGCTCAGGGGCAGGGGCAGATACGCAGTATTTT.

V is TRBV7-6 and J is TRBJ2-1; 12 bases are shared with TRBD1. CDR1 is SGHVS and CDR2 is FNYEAQ in the germline V gene. J was trimmed by 5 bases and V by 5 bases; bases with no gene match: 4. The CDR3 covers 15 residues. CDR3 residues: CASSPGQGANNEQFF. As DNA, the CDR3 is TGTGCCAGCAGCCCGGGACAGGGGGCGAACAATGAGCAGTTCTTC.

A word on this clone: This same CDR3 is encoded by further DNA sequences in the sample. V is TRBV29-1 and J is TRBJ2-7; D is unresolved. Germline loops: CDR1 SQVTM, CDR2 ANQGSEA. The CDR3 totals 12 residues. V lost 4 bases to trimming and J lost 1 base, with 8 bases between them. For the CDR3, the DNA is TGCAGCGTTGTGACGGAGTCCTACGAGCAGTACTTC. The encoded protein is CSVVTESYEQYF.

The chain links TRBV6-5 to TRBJ1-1; D uncertain. CDR1 is MNHEY, CDR2 SVGAGI, per germline. The V and J ends lost 0 bases and 1 base respectively, with 9 bases between them. This CDR3 contains 15 residues. CDR3 sequence reads: CASSYSNGWNTEAFF. The CDR3 DNA sequence: TGTGCCAGCAGTTACTCGAATGGGTGGAACACTGAAGCTTTCTTT.

The chain has TRBV7-6 and TRBJ2-1, with 8 positions matching TRBD2. The V segment lost 4 bases and the J segment 8 bases; nucleotides outside the gene matches: 10. The CDR3 sequence is 15 residues long. CDR1 is SGHVS, CDR2 FNYEAQ, per germline. Here the CDR3 DNA reads TGTGCCAGCAGCTCTCGGCGGGAGGAGCTGGATGAGCAGTTCTTC. It specifies CASSSRREELDEQFF.

V is TRBV6-6 and J is TRBJ2-7; 8 nucleotides line up with TRBD1. Germline trimming cut 4 bases from V and 7 bases from J; bases unmatched to any gene: 6. From germline, CDR1 is MNHNY and CDR2 SVGAGI (reference sequence). This CDR3 region has 13 residues. CDR3 protein: CASSSGQGWEQYF. Here the CDR3 DNA reads TGTGCCAGCAGTTCCGGACAGGGTTGGGAGCAGTACTTC.

About this clone: Other DNA sequences within the sample encode an identical CDR3. The chain employs TRBV19 and TRBJ2-1; D uncertain. Trimming shortened V by 1 base and J by 0 bases, and 4 bases separated the two germline ends. Germline assignment: CDR1 LNHDA and CDR2 SQIVND (reference sequence). The CDR3 is 14 amino acids. Here the CDR3 DNA reads TGTGCCAGTAGTATAGTCAGCTCCTACAATGAGCAGTTCTTC. Encoded protein: CASSIVSSYNEQFF.

This chain connects TRBV11-2 to TRBJ1-3; 9 bases align to TRBD1. CDR1 SGHAT and CDR2 FQNNGV come from the germline V gene. Trimming removed 8 bases from V and 8 bases from J; junction bases left unmatched: 4. This CDR3 region has 12 residues. The CDR3 loop reads CASGQGFDTIYF. The DNA of the CDR3 is TGTGCCAGCGGACAGGGGTTTGACACCATATATTTT.

This clone has just a few counts. This chain uses TRBV6-1 with TRBJ1-2; 10 nucleotides agree with TRBD1. The trim removed 2 bases at V and 8 bases at J, leaving 5 bases unmatched. This CDR3 contains 14 residues. Germline assignment: CDR1 MNHNS and CDR2 SASEGT. CDR3 loop: CASSEPGTGEGYTF. The CDR3 region has the DNA TGTGCCAGCAGTGAACCAGGGACAGGGGAAGGCTACACCTTC.

The chain is built from TRBV27 and TRBJ1-5, with TRBD1 as a possible D gene (5 bases). V lost 5 bases, J lost 7 bases, and 12 bases lay in between. This CDR3 spans 13 amino acids. CDR1 is MNHEY, CDR2 SMNVEV, per germline (reference sequence). The CDR3 nucleotides read TGTGCCAGCAGTACCTACGGGGACCAGCCCCAGCATTTT. It translates to CASSTYGDQPQHF.

This chain connects TRBV7-9 to TRBJ2-7; weak D call: TRBD2 (6 bases). This CDR3 has 13 residues. Germline V gives CDR1 SEHNR, CDR2 FQNEAQ (reference sequence). V was cut by 8 bases and J by 5 bases, with 16 bases left in between. CDR3: CASRPGGGDEQYF. The CDR3 DNA reads TGTGCCAGCCGACCCGGGGGAGGCGACGAGCAGTACTTC.